This TCR beta chain was sequenced during a study of cytomegalovirus exposure and HLA in healthy donors. It was with 60 Vbeta and 13 Jbeta primers that the PCR ran. Repertoires were generated with immunoSEQ multiplex PCR, while TCRdb's copy carries only in-frame clones and drops some. The sample contains 89,000 or so clones, about four fifths of which appear only once. Per the germline V gene, CDR1 is MGHRA and CDR2 is YSYEKL. The CDR3 totals 13 residues. The V end was cut by 1 base, the J end by 0 bases, with 3 bases between. What was sequenced was PBMCs. This TCR came from a man between 60 and 75 years old in good health and CMV-seronegative. The V call is TRBV4-1, the J call TRBJ1-2; no clear D. The CDR3 DNA reads as TGCGCCAGCAGCCAAGGGCCTAACTATGGCTACACCTTC. It is translated as CASSQGPNYGYTF.